The present TCR beta chain was sequenced within a study of blood T cell repertoires in COVID-19. Study-wide background: The analysed material was cDNA or gDNA that came from T cells, B-cell-depleted T cells, or PBMCs.

The CDR3 extends over 15 amino acids. Germline values: CDR1 LGHNA, CDR2 YSLEER. Trimming stripped 0 bases from V and 4 bases from J, with 10 bases between. Authors' processing steps: Nucleated cell number was recorded as an estimate derived from reference gene primer amplification. Assay: immunoSEQ multiplex PCR; the TCRdb copy retains only in-frame clones and omits some. V, J and clone size reflect that table, while D and trimming were determined from the DNA. The table has fewer than 200,000 clones, roughly 86% seen once. Sequencing was performed on peripheral blood. V and J are TRBV4-3 and TRBJ2-1; weak D call: TRBD2 (5 bases). This sequence was found in a middle-aged man who had recovered from COVID-19. The CDR3 DNA is TGCGCCAGCAGCCAAGATCGGACTTTTTACAATGAGCAGTTCTTC. Its protein is CASSQDRTFYNEQFF.